Listed here is a single T cell receptor beta chain. Its matching antigen is unknown. This record belongs to a study of OX40 agonist ivuxolimab in advanced cancers. Study context: The treatment was a fully human IgG2 OX40 agonist, ivuxolimab. Dose-escalation patients had hepatocellular carcinoma, melanoma, renal cell or head and neck cancer.

The method was immunoSEQ multiplex PCR; TCRdb's version includes in-frame clones alone and lacks a portion of them. The sample records under 65,000 clones, approximately 90% being singletons. The study's findings and limits: Among the nonresponders, some also had low normalized T-cell clonal expansion. Averaging showed that CD8+ T cells had more expanded clones than CD4+ did.

The trim removed 4 bases at V and 7 bases at J, leaving 8 bases unmatched. CDR1 SGHRS and CDR2 YFSETQ come from the germline V gene. The CDR3 consists of 17 residues. This chain links TRBV5-1 with TRBJ2-1; 16 positions match TRBD2. The material was CD4+ or CD8+ T cells sorted from blood, obtained in a trial of the OX40 agonist ivuxolimab. The receptor's source is an adult with an advanced solid tumor such as melanoma, head and neck, liver or kidney cancer. This CDR3 is CASSLGLAGGPGNEQFF. CDR3 nucleotide sequence: TGCGCCAGCAGCCTGGGACTAGCGGGGGGGCCGGGTAATGAGCAGTTCTTC.